One and the same sample provided the 15 T cell receptor beta chains below, sequenced in a study of memory CD4+ T cells and cytomegalovirus serostatus. The sort gate was single viable CD3+CD4+CD8-CD45RO+ cells for memory CD4+ T cells. Produced via immunoSEQ multiplex PCR; TCRdb's table is partial and in-frame only. The table includes over 65,000 clones, about 73% detected once. Sequencing input: memory CD4+ T cells from blood. These receptors all stem from an adult in good health and CMV-seropositive.

V and J are TRBV5-6 and TRBJ1-2, with D possibly matching TRBD1 (6 bases). The CDR3 extends over 17 amino acids. V lost 4 bases and J lost 3, with 22 bases in between. The germline CDR1 and CDR2 sequences are SGHDT and YYEEEE. CDR3 nucleotide sequence: TGTGCCAGCAGCCGGGGACACCTCTTCAGGTCTTACTATGGCTACACCTTC. Amino acid sequence: CASSRGHLFRSYYGYTF.

The chain carries TRBV4-1 and TRBJ2-3, with 9 bases matching TRBD2. Trimming cost V 1 base and J 4 bases; bases outside gene matches: 6. The CDR3 length is 16 residues. Per germline, CDR1 MGHRA and CDR2 YSYEKL. The CDR3 is CASSQGLAGRSDTQYF. CDR3 DNA sequence: TGCGCCAGCAGCCAAGGGCTAGCGGGAAGATCAGATACGCAGTATTTT.

This clone came up a few times. The genes are TRBV6-5 and TRBJ1-3; TRBD1 is a possible D gene (6 bases). The germline V gene has CDR1 MNHEY and CDR2 SVGAGI. V lost 5 bases and J lost 5, with 13 bases in between. The CDR3 contains 14 residues. The CDR3 sequence is CASSRTGRRNTIYF. The CDR3 region has the DNA TGTGCCAGCAGTCGTACAGGGAGAAGAAACACCATATATTTT.

The V and J genes are TRBV5-6 and TRBJ2-1; TRBD2 matches 9 bases. In germline, CDR1 is SGHDT, CDR2 YYEEEE. J lost 6 bases, V lost 3 bases, and 10 bases had no gene match. This CDR3 is 16 amino acids long. CDR3 sequence: CASSSLSGRDRNEQFF. DNA for the CDR3: TGTGCCAGCAGCTCACTTAGCGGGAGAGACCGCAATGAGCAGTTCTTC.

The chain links TRBV2 to TRBJ1-5; 8 nucleotides agree with TRBD1. V shed 0 bases, J shed 15 bases, and the junction held 7 bases outside the gene matches. Germline loops: CDR1 SNHLY, CDR2 FYNNEI. This CDR3 region has 13 residues. CDR3 DNA sequence: TGTGCCAGCAGTGAAGCGCGACAGGGGAGAGGGCATTTT. It codes for CASSEARQGRGHF.

The gene calls are TRBV5-1 and TRBJ2-7, with 7 bases that match TRBD1. V lost 6 bases, J lost 9 bases, and 12 bases stayed unmatched. The CDR3 runs to 13 residues. Germline lookup yields CDR1 SGHRS and CDR2 YFSETQ. The DNA for the CDR3 is TGCGCCAGCACCGGGACAGCTGCCTTTCGGCAGTACTTC. Its translation: CASTGTAAFRQYF.

The chain links TRBV5-8 to TRBJ1-5, with D possibly TRBD1 on 5 matching bases. The CDR3 contains 15 residues. With 5 bases removed from V and 2 bases from J, the gap between germline ends came to 14 bases. Germline values: CDR1 SGHTS, CDR2 YDEGEE. CDR3 amino acids: CASSPRGEGNQPQHF. CDR3 in DNA: TGTGCCAGCAGTCCTAGGGGTGAGGGCAATCAGCCCCAGCATTTT. Together with reference TRBV5-8 and TRBJ1-5, the CDR3 gives the full variable domain: EAGVTQSPTHLIKTRGQQATLRCSPISGHTSVYWYQQALGLGLQFLLWYDEGEERNRGNFPPRFSGRQFPNYSSELNVNALELEDSALYLCASSPRGEGNQPQHFGDGTRLSIL.

This clone was counted at least ten times. This rearrangement joins TRBV5-5 to TRBJ1-2; D may be TRBD1 (5 bases). Germline V gives CDR1 SGHKS, CDR2 YYEKEE (reference sequence). This CDR3 contains 13 residues. Between the trimmed V and J ends, which lost 5 bases and 2 bases, there was a span of 10 bases. CDR3 sequence reads: CASRETVNYGYTF. The CDR3 DNA follows: TGTGCCAGCAGGGAGACAGTAAACTATGGCTACACCTTC.

The sample holds a few counts of this clone. The genes are TRBV5-4 and TRBJ1-1; no reliable D call. In germline, CDR1 is SGHNT, CDR2 YYREEE (reference sequence). The CDR3 has 11 amino acids. Deletions cut 2 bases from V and 2 bases from J, with 1 base between. CDR3 in DNA: TGTGCCAGCAGCTTTAACACTGAAGCTTTCTTT. It specifies CASSFNTEAFF.

V usage is TRBV28 and J usage is TRBJ1-1, with 7 bases that match TRBD1. CDR3 length: 15 amino acids. Germline V lookup: CDR1 MDHEN, CDR2 SYDVKM. The V and J ends lost 7 bases and 1 base, in that order; junction bases with no gene match: 9. CDR3 in amino acids: CASTTGGTENTEAFF. The DNA for the CDR3 is TGTGCCAGCACCACGGGCGGGACAGAGAACACTGAAGCTTTCTTT.

V gene TRBV5-1 combines with J gene TRBJ2-1; 10 bases agree with TRBD2. The CDR3 is made up of 14 amino acids. V dropped 4 bases and J dropped 6; count of bases not matched to a gene: 4. Germline CDR1 reads SGHRS; CDR2 reads YFSETQ. CDR3 protein: CASSLGLAVNEQFF. DNA of the CDR3: TGCGCCAGCAGCCTCGGACTAGCGGTCAATGAGCAGTTCTTC. Full variable domain (remainder filled in from reference TRBV5-1 and TRBJ2-1): KAGVTQTPRYLIKTRGQQVTLSCSPISGHRSVSWYQQTPGQGLQFLFEYFSETQRNKGNFPGRFSGRQFSNSRSEMNVSTLELGDSALYLCASSLGLAVNEQFFGPGTRLTVL.

The genes are TRBV5-1 and TRBJ2-1; unclear D gene. CDR1 is SGHRS and CDR2 is YFSETQ in the germline V gene. The V gene lost 4 bases and the J gene lost 8 bases, with 19 bases spanning the gap. The CDR3 contains 15 residues. The CDR3 loop is CASSRTYRTSDEQFF. CDR3 nucleotide sequence: TGCGCCAGCAGCCGCACCTACCGGACGTCCGATGAGCAGTTCTTC.

V usage is TRBV11-3 and J usage is TRBJ1-1; 7 nucleotides line up with TRBD1. Trimming removed 0 bases from V and 3 bases from J; junction bases left unmatched: 7. CDR3 length equals 16 residues. Germline loops: CDR1 SGHNT, CDR2 YENEEA. The CDR3 is CASSLDGNRGDTEAFF. Here the CDR3 DNA reads TGTGCCAGCAGCTTAGATGGTAACAGGGGTGACACTGAAGCTTTCTTT.

The rearrangement uses TRBV30 and TRBJ1-5; D might be TRBD1 (5 bases). Per the germline V gene, CDR1 is GTSNPN and CDR2 is SVGIG (reference sequence). CDR3 length: 15 amino acids. The V and J ends lost 0 bases and 4 bases respectively, with 13 bases between them. The CDR3 region has the DNA TGTGCCTGGAGTGTGAAAGGGGCTGGGAATCAGCCCCAGCATTTT. This encodes CAWSVKGAGNQPQHF.

This clone has just a few counts. The rearrangement joins TRBV7-9 to TRBJ1-1; D remains ambiguous. Germline V gene data show CDR1 as SEHNR and CDR2 as FQNEAQ (reference sequence). V was trimmed by 2 bases and J by 5 bases, leaving 12 bases between them. This CDR3 spans 14 amino acids. Here the CDR3 reads CASSLIMDGTEAFF. For the CDR3, the DNA is TGTGCCAGCAGCTTAATCATGGACGGAACTGAAGCTTTCTTT.